A single sample gave rise to the 19 T cell receptor beta chains below, sequenced in a study of human T cells and chemical hapten exposure. Stated time point: pre-sensitization, week 0. Described treatment: therapeutic diphenylcyclopropenone sensitization with weekly scalp DPC. MiXCR was run by TCRdb on the RACE reads, yielding one entry per CDR3 protein. The data contain some 330,000 distinct CDR3 sequences, 5.5% of them singletons. The material sequenced was whole blood, taken in connection with sensitization to the hapten diphenylcyclopropenone (DPC). Receptors originate from a woman younger than 35 with alopecia areata. Some clones in this sample may be carry-over from other donors' samples.

This clonotype was counted at least ten times. The chain recombines TRBV7-9 with TRBJ2-1; no definite D call. This CDR3 comprises 16 residues. Deletions cut 1 base from V and 0 bases from J, with 10 bases between. Germline V CDR1 and CDR2: SEHNR, FQNEAQ (reference sequence). In DNA, the CDR3 is TGTGCCAGCAGCTTAGTTACGATAAGCTCCTACAATGAGCAGTTCTTC. Residues: CASSLVTISSYNEQFF.

There are many counts of this clonotype. The chain recombines TRBV7-3 with TRBJ2-2, with D perhaps TRBD2 (5 bases). The ends were cut back, 6 bases at V and 0 bases at J, with 20 bases in the middle. Looked up from germline, CDR1 is SGHTA and CDR2 is FQGTGA. This CDR3 comprises 18 residues. The CDR3 here is CASRLPSGKPTNTGELFF. DNA for the CDR3: TGTGCCAGCAGATTACCGAGCGGAAAGCCAACGAACACCGGGGAGCTGTTTTTT. Looking up the rest from reference TRBV7-3 and TRBJ2-2 gives the full variable domain: GAGVSQTPSNKVTEKGKYVELRCDPISGHTALYWYRQSLGQGPEFLIYFQGTGAADDSGLPNDRFFAVRPEGSVSTLKIQRTERGDSAVYLCASRLPSGKPTNTGELFFGEGSRLTVL.

In its sample, this clonotype was seen many times. The J gene is TRBJ1-1, the V gene TRBV2; TRBD1 might be the D (6 bases). This CDR3 has 11 amino acids. Trimming pared 8 bases from V and 6 bases from J, leaving 10 bases between. Germline CDR1 SNHLY, CDR2 FYNNEI. The CDR3 loop is CASRQESEAFF. CDR3 DNA: TGTGCCAGCCGACAGGAATCTGAAGCTTTCTTT.

This chain uses TRBV4-2 with TRBJ2-3, with D possibly matching TRBD1 (5 bases). The ends were cut back, 6 bases at V and 2 bases at J, with 6 bases in the middle. This CDR3 comprises 12 residues. In germline, CDR1 is LGHNA, CDR2 YNFKEQ. The CDR3 DNA follows: TGTGCCAGCAGAGGGGACACAGATACGCAGTATTTT. Its translation: CASRGDTDTQYF.

This clonotype came up a few times. The gene calls are TRBV4-1 and TRBJ1-5, with D perhaps TRBD1 (6 bases). Trimming pared 1 base from V and 4 bases from J, leaving 20 bases between. This CDR3 comprises 18 residues. Germline CDR1 MGHRA, CDR2 YSYEKL. In DNA, the CDR3 is TGCGCCAGCAGCCAAGGACTACAGGGCGGCGGAACTAATCAGCCCCAGCATTTT. Protein: CASSQGLQGGGTNQPQHF.

DNA of the CDR3: TGCAGTGCTAGAGGGACAAACTCCTACGAGCAGTACTTC. Its translation is CSARGTNSYEQYF. The chain uses TRBV20-1 and TRBJ2-7; D is possibly TRBD1 (5 bases). Trimming removed 1 base from V and 0 bases from J, with 7 bases in between. Germline V gives CDR1 DFQATT, CDR2 SNEGSKA (reference sequence). This CDR3 is 13 amino acids long.

The V and J genes are TRBV10-3 and TRBJ1-1; D gene unclear. The V end was cut by 9 bases, the J end by 3 bases, with 14 bases between. Germline V gene lookup returns CDR1 ENHRY and CDR2 SYGVKD. This CDR3 has 13 amino acids. CDR3 in DNA: TGTGCCATTCGACCCCGTACCGACACTGAAGCTTTCTTT. Encoded protein: CAIRPRTDTEAFF.

Comments on this clonotype: A much larger clone lies a single base off, so this may be a read error. This chain uses TRBV5-5 with TRBJ1-6, with D maybe TRBD1 (5 bases). Trimming shortened V by 4 bases and J by 9 bases, and 20 bases separated the two germline ends. Germline lookup yields CDR1 SGHKS and CDR2 YYEKEE (reference sequence). This CDR3 region has 16 residues. CDR3 in amino acids: CASSLSPREEGSPLHF. The CDR3 coding sequence is TGTGCCAGCAGCCTTAGCCCCAGGGAAGAGGGTTCACCCCTCCACTTT.

This chain links TRBV7-9 with TRBJ2-7; D might be TRBD2 (6 bases). Germline V lookup: CDR1 SEHNR, CDR2 FQNEAQ (reference sequence). V lost 5 bases, J lost 6 bases, and 20 bases lay in between. The CDR3 length is 15 residues. DNA of the CDR3: TGTGCCAGCAGCCCCTGGGGGGAAGCGGGCGGCGAGCAGTACTTC. Translating it yields CASSPWGEAGGEQYF.

This clonotype was counted many times. The chain carries TRBV20-1 and TRBJ1-5, with 8 bases fitting TRBD1. With V trimmed by 5 bases and J by 3 bases, 3 bases remained unmatched. The CDR3 is made up of 13 amino acids. Germline CDR1 DFQATT, CDR2 SNEGSKA (reference sequence). The CDR3 DNA follows: TGCAGTGCTCTCAGGGGGCCCAATCAGCCCCAGCATTTT. This encodes CSALRGPNQPQHF.

This clonotype was seen a few times. V usage is TRBV9 and J usage is TRBJ2-7; D is tentatively TRBD1 or TRBD2 (5 bases each). Per the germline V gene, CDR1 is SGDLS and CDR2 is YYNGEE. The CDR3 extends over 14 amino acids. Trimming stripped 2 bases from V and 2 bases from J, with 11 bases between. This CDR3 is CASSVALGAYEQYF. The CDR3 DNA follows: TGTGCCAGCAGCGTCGCCTTGGGGGCCTACGAGCAGTACTTC.

This clonotype was counted many times. The chain is built from TRBV2 and TRBJ1-1; no firm D call. This CDR3 region has 13 residues. Germline V gene lookup returns CDR1 SNHLY and CDR2 FYNNEI. Trimming removed 7 bases from V and 5 bases from J, with 14 bases in between. For the CDR3, the DNA is TGTGCCAGCACCCCACGGGTCCAGACTGAAGCTTTCTTT. Amino acids: CASTPRVQTEAFF.

This clonotype was seen a handful of times. The DNA of the CDR3 is TGTGCCAGCAGCTTAGGGTCGACATTTTATAATTCACCCCTCCACTTT. Its translation: CASSLGSTFYNSPLHF. The genes are TRBV11-2 and TRBJ1-6; D gene unclear. Looked up from germline, CDR1 is SGHAT and CDR2 is FQNNGV. There are 16 residues in the CDR3. The V gene lost 1 base and the J gene lost 4 bases, with 11 bases spanning the gap. Drawing the rest from reference TRBV11-2 and TRBJ1-6, the complete variable domain is EAGVAQSPRYKIIEKRQSVAFWCNPISGHATLYWYQQILGQGPKLLIQFQNNGVVDDSQLPKDRFSAERLKGVDSTLKIQPAKLEDSAVYLCASSLGSTFYNSPLHFGNGTRLTVT.

The chain couples TRBV27 to TRBJ2-3; D is unresolved. The CDR3 runs to 13 residues. Germline CDR1 and CDR2: MNHEY and SMNVEV (reference sequence). V was trimmed by 0 bases and J by 4 bases, leaving 5 bases between them. This CDR3 reads CASSLSYADTQYF. CDR3 nucleotides: TGTGCCAGCAGTTTATCCTATGCAGATACGCAGTATTTT.

This clonotype was detected a few times. This sequence joins TRBV9 and TRBJ2-1, with 9 bases identical to TRBD1. The CDR3 extends over 15 amino acids. The germline V gene has CDR1 SGDLS and CDR2 YYNGEE. V shed 4 bases, J shed 6 bases, and the junction held 8 bases outside the gene matches. The chain's CDR3 is CASSPSGTGSNEQFF. For the CDR3, the DNA is TGTGCCAGCAGCCCATCCGGGACAGGGAGCAATGAGCAGTTCTTC.

This clonotype has just a few counts. The rearrangement uses TRBV29-1 and TRBJ1-2, with no clear D. The CDR3 extends over 15 amino acids. CDR1 is SQVTM and CDR2 is ANQGSEA in the germline V gene. V was cut by 0 bases and J by 4 bases, with 15 bases left in between. In DNA form, the CDR3 reads TGCAGCGTTGAAGAAGGGTTCGGCCGATTCTATGGCTACACCTTC. It encodes CSVEEGFGRFYGYTF.

The chain employs TRBV4-3 and TRBJ2-7; TRBD1 might be the D (6 bases). Germline assignment: CDR1 LGHNA and CDR2 YSLEER. The CDR3 consists of 16 residues. V was pared by 1 base and J by 0 bases, with 13 bases between. The CDR3 nucleotides are TGCGCCAGCAGCCAAGGCCGCAGGGGTTTCTCCTACGAGCAGTACTTC. Its translation: CASSQGRRGFSYEQYF.

This clonotype was counted ten times or more. This rearrangement joins TRBV7-9 to TRBJ1-5; D not certain. Germline V gives CDR1 SEHNR, CDR2 FQNEAQ (reference sequence). The CDR3 contains 12 residues. V shed 5 bases and J shed 4 bases, with 6 bases lying between them. CDR3 residues: CASSPVNQPQHF. In DNA form, the CDR3 reads TGTGCCAGCAGCCCCGTAAATCAGCCCCAGCATTTT.

There are a few counts of this clonotype. The chain uses TRBV29-1 and TRBJ1-5; unclear D gene. Deletions cut 4 bases from V and 3 bases from J, with 10 bases between. The CDR3 runs 13 residues. CDR1 SQVTM and CDR2 ANQGSEA come from the germline V gene. CDR3 in DNA: TGCAGCGTTGCAACCAGTATCAATCAGCCCCAGCATTTT. This gives the protein CSVATSINQPQHF.